This T cell receptor (beta chain) was profiled in a study of low-dose radiotherapy and immunotherapy resistance in tumors. Study-wide background: Cohort 1 received 0.5 Gy per fraction every 2 weeks, totaling 6.5 Gy. Intravenous ipilimumab 1 mg/kg every six weeks was given with nivolumab 240 mg every two weeks.

This clonotype was detected many times. Both TCRalpha and TCRbeta chains were reverse transcribed with V-gene-specific primers. For amplifying TCRs, the PCR ran for 15 to 20 cycles with Phusion, which was used together with a constant-region primer and the adapter on the V primers. TCRdb reanalysed the reads using MiXCR and keeps one entry per CDR3 protein. The data show around 99,000 distinct CDR3 sequences, around 9.2% seen once. From germline, CDR1 is SGHAT and CDR2 FQNNGV. This CDR3 is built from 11 residues. Trimming cost V 2 bases and J 4 bases, with 3 bases left between them. The time point is: before trial treatment.

The sequencing here drew on PBMCs, taken before treatment. V usage is TRBV11-2 and J usage is TRBJ2-7, with D unresolved. The TCR originated in a male donor with prostate cancer. The DNA of the CDR3 is TGTGCCAGCAGCTTAATTTACGAGCAGTACTTC. This translates into CASSLIYEQYF.